Only one count was recorded for the clone carrying this TCR beta chain. TCRdb re-derived calls from the 5' RACE reads in MiXCR, one entry per CDR3 protein. Of roughly 5,900 distinct CDR3 sequences listed, approximately 70% are singletons. V shed 4 bases and J 7 bases; nucleotides not matched to a gene: 7. Germline loops: CDR1 DFQATT, CDR2 SNEGSKA (reference sequence). The CDR3 loop spans 13 amino acids. The origin of this receptor is a female donor with breast cancer. This chain uses TRBV20-1 with TRBJ1-5; 7 nucleotides match TRBD1. Sequenced material: memory CD4+ T cells sorted from a lymph node. Subset of the sample: memory CD4+ T cells, CD4+CD45RO+CD25-. CDR3 nucleotides: TGCAGTGCTATTGCAGGGGGTCGGCAGCCCCAGCATTTT. Its translation is CSAIAGGRQPQHF.